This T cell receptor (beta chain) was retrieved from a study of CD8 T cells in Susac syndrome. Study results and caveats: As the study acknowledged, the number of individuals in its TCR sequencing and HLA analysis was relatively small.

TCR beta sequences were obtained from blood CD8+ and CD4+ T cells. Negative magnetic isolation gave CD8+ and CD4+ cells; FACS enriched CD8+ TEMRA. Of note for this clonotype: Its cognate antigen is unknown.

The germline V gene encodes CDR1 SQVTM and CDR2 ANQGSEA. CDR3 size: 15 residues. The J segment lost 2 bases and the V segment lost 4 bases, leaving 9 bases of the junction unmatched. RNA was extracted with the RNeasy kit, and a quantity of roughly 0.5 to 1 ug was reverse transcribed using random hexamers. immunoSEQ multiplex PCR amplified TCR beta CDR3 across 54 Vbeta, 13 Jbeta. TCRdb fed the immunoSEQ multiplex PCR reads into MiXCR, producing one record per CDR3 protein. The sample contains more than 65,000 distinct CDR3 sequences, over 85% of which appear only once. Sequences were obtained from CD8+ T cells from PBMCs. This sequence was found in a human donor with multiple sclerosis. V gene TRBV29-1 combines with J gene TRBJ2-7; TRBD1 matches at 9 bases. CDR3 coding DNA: TGCAGCGTTGGATACGACAGGGGGGGGACCTACGAGCAGTACTTC. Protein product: CSVGYDRGGTYEQYF.